A single sample is the source of the 29 T cell receptor beta chains below, sequenced in a study of OX40 agonist ivuxolimab in advanced cancers. Measured with immunoSEQ multiplex PCR; TCRdb has only the in-frame clones, and not every one. The sample yields fewer than 65,000 clones, 84% seen once. This material consisted of CD4+ or CD8+ T cells sorted from blood, taken in a trial of the OX40 agonist ivuxolimab. The receptors stem from an adult with an advanced solid tumor such as melanoma, head and neck, liver or kidney cancer.

This sequence joins TRBV19 and TRBJ2-2; 7 bases are a match to TRBD1. Trimming took 9 bases from V and 2 from J; bases not matched to a gene: 9. The CDR3 is made up of 15 amino acids. Germline V CDR1 and CDR2: LNHDA, SQIVND (reference sequence). The CDR3 is CASDSGQRNTGELFF. CDR3 nucleotides: TGTGCCAGCGATTCGGGACAGCGCAACACCGGGGAGCTGTTTTTT. Based on the CDR3 plus reference TRBV19 and TRBJ2-2, the full variable domain is DGGITQSPKYLFRKEGQNVTLSCEQNLNHDAMYWYRQDPGQGLRLIYYSQIVNDFQKGDIAEGYSVSREKKESFPLTVTSAQKNPTAFYLCASDSGQRNTGELFFGEGSRLTVL.

This clone appeared a single time. The CDR3 nucleotides read TGTGCCAGCAGCCAAAATCGAGGGGATAGGGGGGAGCTGTTTTTT. Translation: CASSQNRGDRGELFF. The chain links TRBV14 to TRBJ2-2, with D perhaps being TRBD1 or TRBD2 (5 bases each). The CDR3 covers 15 residues. V dropped 2 bases and J dropped 8 bases, with 15 bases sitting between them. Germline V gives CDR1 SGHDN, CDR2 FVKESK.

This rearrangement joins TRBV5-6 to TRBJ2-7, with D possibly matching TRBD2 (6 bases). There are 15 residues in the CDR3. The ends were cut back, 1 base at V and 4 bases at J, with 15 bases in the middle. The germline gives CDR1 SGHDT, CDR2 YYEEEE. CDR3 coding DNA: TGTGCCAGCAGCTTGAGGCGGGGAGGTCGATACGAGCAGTACTTC. Translated, it gives CASSLRRGGRYEQYF.

A few counts support this clone. The chain joins TRBV19 to TRBJ1-1; 10 bases line up with TRBD1. CDR3 length: 19 residues. The V segment lost 10 bases and the J segment 0 bases; nucleotides outside the gene matches: 20. Germline V gives CDR1 LNHDA, CDR2 SQIVND (reference sequence). The CDR3 loop is CATTPSGGQGISMNTEAFF. CDR3 nucleotides: TGTGCCACCACTCCGTCGGGGGGACAGGGGATTTCAATGAACACTGAAGCTTTCTTT.

CDR3 sequence (DNA): TGTGCCAGCAGGAGTTGGGGCTCCAGGGTTCGGTTCTTC. It encodes CASRSWGSRVRFF. The V and J genes are TRBV2 and TRBJ2-1; a weak D match, TRBD1 (5 bases). Germline lookup yields CDR1 SNHLY and CDR2 FYNNEI. V shed 6 bases and J shed 15 bases, with 21 bases lying between them. The CDR3 runs 13 residues.

This chain joins TRBV7-8 and TRBJ2-5; D tentatively fits TRBD1 or TRBD2 (6 bases each). CDR1 is SGHVS, CDR2 FQNEAQ, per germline. The CDR3 is 13 amino acids. V lost 8 bases, J lost 4 bases, and 14 bases lay in between. The chain's CDR3 is CASGGQGRETQYF. CDR3 nucleotide sequence: TGTGCCAGCGGGGGGCAGGGAAGAGAGACCCAGTACTTC.

CDR3 in DNA: TGTGCCAGCAGCCAACCTCAGAATAATTCACCCCTCCACTTT. It encodes CASSQPQNNSPLHF. The chain has TRBV5-4 and TRBJ1-6; no clear D gene. V dropped 4 bases and J dropped 5 bases, with 10 bases sitting between them. The CDR3 is 14 residues long. Germline V lookup: CDR1 SGHNT, CDR2 YYREEE (reference sequence).

V and J are TRBV18 and TRBJ2-7; TRBD1 matches 9 bases. V shed 4 bases, J shed 6 bases, and the junction held 7 bases outside the gene matches. This CDR3 comprises 14 residues. Germline loops: CDR1 KGHSH, CDR2 LQKENI. Written as DNA, the CDR3 is TGTGCCAGCTCACTGGGGACAGGGCTCAGCGAGCAGTACTTC. It yields the protein CASSLGTGLSEQYF.

This clone occurred a few times. The CDR3 coding sequence is TGTGCCAGTAGTATGTCCAGCGGGGGGCGACAAGAGACCCAGTACTTC. As protein: CASSMSSGGRQETQYF. J is TRBJ2-5 and V is TRBV19; TRBD2 matches at 9 bases. The V and J ends lost 3 bases and 2 bases, in that order; junction bases with no gene match: 7. Per the germline V gene, CDR1 is LNHDA and CDR2 is SQIVND (reference sequence). The CDR3 is 16 amino acids.

V and J are TRBV6-5 and TRBJ1-5, with D perhaps matching TRBD1 (6 bases). CDR3 length equals 14 residues. The V and J ends lost 5 bases and 7 bases respectively, with 15 bases between them. The germline gives CDR1 MNHEY, CDR2 SVGAGI. CDR3 sequence (DNA): TGTGCCAGCAGTATCAGGGGCGGTGGACAGCCCCAGCATTTT. Residues: CASSIRGGGQPQHF.

The chain links TRBV6-6 to TRBJ2-2; D gene uncertain. The CDR3 has 15 residues. The V gene lost 2 bases and the J gene lost 0 bases, with 7 bases spanning the gap. CDR1 is MNHNY, CDR2 SVGAGI, per germline (reference sequence). The CDR3, as DNA: TGTGCCAGCAGTTACGTTACCCCGAACACCGGGGAGCTGTTTTTT. Protein product: CASSYVTPNTGELFF.

This chain links TRBV6-1 with TRBJ1-2; no reliable D call. Germline V CDR1 and CDR2: MNHNS, SASEGT. Trimming left V 9 bases short and J 4 bases short, with 15 bases between. The CDR3 is made up of 13 amino acids. The CDR3 coding sequence is TGTGCCAGTCAGACGGCCCTAGGCTATGGCTACACCTTC. Encoded protein: CASQTALGYGYTF.

The chain is built from TRBV28 and TRBJ1-4, with TRBD1 matching 7 bases. This CDR3 comprises 15 residues. The junction had 10 bases not matched to a gene; V was cut back by 4 bases and J by 8 bases. CDR1 MDHEN and CDR2 SYDVKM come from the germline V gene. CDR3 sequence: CASSYGRGYDEKLFF. Here the CDR3 DNA reads TGTGCCAGCAGTTATGGCAGGGGGTATGACGAAAAACTGTTTTTT.

The chain uses TRBV5-1 and TRBJ1-4; 9 positions agree with TRBD1. The trim removed 4 bases at V and 5 bases at J, leaving 6 bases unmatched. The CDR3 has 15 amino acids. Germline CDR1 is SGHRS and CDR2 is YFSETQ. The CDR3 is CASSATGGTNEKLFF. The DNA of the CDR3 is TGCGCCAGCAGCGCGACAGGGGGAACAAATGAAAAACTGTTTTTT.

The rearrangement joins TRBV28 to TRBJ2-7, with D tentatively TRBD1 (5 bases). Germline V gene data show CDR1 as MDHEN and CDR2 as SYDVKM. V lost 5 bases to trimming and J lost 2 bases, with 13 bases between them. CDR3 length: 14 residues. The CDR3 loop is CASSLLDIAYEQYF. In DNA form, the CDR3 reads TGTGCCAGCAGTCTATTGGACATAGCCTACGAGCAGTACTTC.

The chain is built from TRBV19 and TRBJ2-7; the match to TRBD2 covers 13 bases. Per the germline V gene, CDR1 is LNHDA and CDR2 is SQIVND (reference sequence). The CDR3 runs to 17 residues. The J segment lost 4 bases and the V segment lost 4 bases, leaving 10 bases of the junction unmatched. DNA of the CDR3: TGTGCCAGTAGTACTGGGGGGACTAGCGGGATTTCGTACGAGCAGTACTTC. Amino acids: CASSTGGTSGISYEQYF.

The rearrangement joins TRBV28 to TRBJ2-2; D possibly matches TRBD1 or TRBD2 (5 bases each). CDR3 length equals 16 residues. Germline CDR1 MDHEN, CDR2 SYDVKM. The V end was cut by 1 base, the J end by 0 bases, with 9 bases between. CDR3 in amino acids: CASSLFVGANTGELFF. CDR3 DNA sequence: TGTGCCAGCAGTTTATTTGTGGGGGCGAACACCGGGGAGCTGTTTTTT.

This rearrangement joins TRBV19 to TRBJ1-1, with 9 bases fitting TRBD1. V gave up 10 bases and J gave up 2 bases; unmatched junction bases: 5. The CDR3 consists of 13 residues. The germline V gene encodes CDR1 LNHDA and CDR2 SQIVND (reference sequence). The CDR3 sequence: CAIGDRDNTEAFF. The CDR3 DNA sequence: TGTGCCATAGGGGACAGGGACAACACTGAAGCTTTCTTT.

A few counts support this clone. The chain combines TRBV21-1 with TRBJ1-2. TRBV21-1 is deemed a pseudogene. The CDR3 is 12 residues long. The CDR3 nucleotides read TGTGCCAGCAGCAAAGTGCCCTATGGCTACACCTTC. Its protein is CASSKVPYGYTF.

This chain uses TRBV18 with TRBJ2-1, with no clear D. There are 13 residues in the CDR3. The germline V and J ends were trimmed by 2 bases and 5 bases, with 7 bases remaining between them. The germline V gene encodes CDR1 KGHSH and CDR2 LQKENI. In nucleotides, the CDR3 is TGTGCCAGCTCACCAGACTTACACAATGAGCAGTTCTTC. Encoded protein: CASSPDLHNEQFF.

This rearrangement joins TRBV10-3 to TRBJ1-1, with D perhaps matching TRBD1 (6 bases). V was cut by 2 bases and J by 0 bases, with 10 bases left in between. The CDR3 contains 15 residues. Germline V gene lookup returns CDR1 ENHRY and CDR2 SYGVKD. CDR3 coding DNA: TGTGCCATCAGTGAGGCCGGGGGCATGAACACTGAAGCTTTCTTT. Protein: CAISEAGGMNTEAFF.

The chain is built from TRBV7-8 and TRBJ1-3, with 7 bases aligning to TRBD1. This CDR3 region has 18 residues. With 5 bases clipped from V and 0 bases from J, the junction kept 13 bases outside the gene matches. Germline CDR1 reads SGHVS; CDR2 reads FQNEAQ. The CDR3 bases are TGTGCCAGCAGCCCCCGGGACAGTGGAACTTCCTCTGGAAACACCATATATTTT. Translated, it gives CASSPRDSGTSSGNTIYF.

V and J are TRBV18 and TRBJ1-1, with D possibly being TRBD1 (6 bases). Germline V CDR1 and CDR2: KGHSH, LQKENI. The V gene lost 3 bases and the J gene lost 2 bases, with 22 bases spanning the gap. The CDR3 has 18 amino acids. The CDR3 is CASSPGHPIQEFNTEAFF. In nucleotides, the CDR3 is TGTGCCAGCTCACCGGGACATCCTATACAGGAATTTAACACTGAAGCTTTCTTT.

V is TRBV10-3 and J is TRBJ2-3; a possible D gene is TRBD2 (6 bases). V lost 2 bases, J lost 1 base, and 10 bases lay in between. This CDR3 has 15 amino acids. The germline gives CDR1 ENHRY, CDR2 SYGVKD. CDR3 nucleotides: TGTGCCATCAGTGAGGGAGGGAGTGGCACAGATACGCAGTATTTT. The encoded protein is CAISEGGSGTDTQYF.

The V call is TRBV4-3, the J call TRBJ2-3; D not resolved. The V and J ends lost 1 base and 0 bases respectively, with 5 bases between them. The CDR3 is 14 amino acids. CDR1 is LGHNA and CDR2 is YSLEER in the germline V gene. CDR3 residues: CASSQGPSTDTQYF. The DNA of the CDR3 is TGCGCCAGCAGCCAAGGTCCCAGCACAGATACGCAGTATTTT.

In this sample, this clone turned up once. This chain links TRBV27 with TRBJ2-6, with 12 bases identical to TRBD1. After removal of 8 bases from V and 0 bases from J, the junction contained 2 bases not matched to a gene. The V gene's germline CDR1 is MNHEY and CDR2 SMNVEV (reference sequence). The CDR3 loop spans 16 amino acids. The CDR3: CASLGQGASGANVLTF. CDR3 bases: TGTGCCAGCCTGGGACAGGGGGCCTCTGGGGCCAACGTCCTGACTTTC.

The chain has TRBV18 and TRBJ2-5; D is undetermined. Germline V CDR1 and CDR2: KGHSH, LQKENI. Trimming stripped 5 bases from V and 6 bases from J, with 10 bases between. This CDR3 spans 12 amino acids. The CDR3, as DNA: TGTGCCAGCTCATCCCCCCCCCAGACCCAGTACTTC. Amino acids: CASSSPPQTQYF.

The V and J genes are TRBV5-6 and TRBJ2-5; 9 positions agree with TRBD1. The DNA end favors TRBJ2-7, so the J call may be wrong. The CDR3 length is 14 residues. Germline V gives CDR1 SGHDT, CDR2 YYEEEE. In DNA, the CDR3 is TGTGCCAGCAGCTTCACAGGGGGCCCGTACGAGCAGTACTTC. Protein sequence: CASSFTGGPYEQYF.

This clone occurred once. The rearrangement links TRBV10-1 to TRBJ2-2; D may match TRBD1 or TRBD2 (5 bases each). The germline CDR1 and CDR2 sequences are WNHNN and SYGVQD (reference sequence). V shed 5 bases and J shed 8 bases, with 12 bases lying between them. There are 13 residues in the CDR3. CDR3 coding DNA: TGCGCCAGCAGTAGGGACCCTGAGGGGGAGCTGTTTTTT. As protein: CASSRDPEGELFF.